These 5 T cell receptor beta chains share one sample of origin, sequenced in a study of memory CD4+ T cells and cytomegalovirus serostatus (dated by TCRdb to between 2018 and 2021). Single viable CD3+CD4+CD8-CD45RO+ cells were sorted as memory CD4+ T cells on a FACSAria II. The library was generated by the immunoSEQ multiplex PCR assay. TCRdb re-hosts the immuneACCESS table, in-frame sequences only. Its copies lack some clones; in the studies checked, an unresolved V gene accounts for under half of them, and the cause for the rest is not known. Counted in this sample were about 82,000 clones; 80% of them appeared once. Around 0.78% of the sample is in the top ten clones. Sequenced input: memory CD4+ T cells from blood. All receptors derive from an adult in good health and CMV-seronegative.

This clone was recorded a few times. The rearrangement links TRBV30 to TRBJ1-2; D perhaps matches TRBD1 (5 bases). This CDR3 contains 13 residues. Germline CDR1 and CDR2: GTSNPN and SVGIG (reference sequence). The germline V and J ends were trimmed by 2 bases and 6 bases, with 13 bases remaining between them. Here the CDR3 reads CAWSTGRDHGYTF. CDR3 nucleotides: TGTGCCTGGAGTACAGGCAGGGACCATGGCTACACCTTC.

V is TRBV25-1 and J is TRBJ1-1; tentatively, D is TRBD1 (6 bases). This CDR3 spans 13 amino acids. Trimming left V 6 bases short and J 5 bases short, with 13 bases between. Looked up from germline, CDR1 is MGHDK and CDR2 is SYGVNS. For the CDR3, the DNA is TGTGCCAGCAGCCGGGGGGCGCAGACTGAAGCTTTCTTT. Translating it yields CASSRGAQTEAFF.

The V call is TRBV5-6, the J call TRBJ1-3, with D hard to call. The CDR3 covers 14 residues. Per the germline V gene, CDR1 is SGHDT and CDR2 is YYEEEE. The V end lost 3 bases, the J end lost 0 bases, and 7 bases lay between the germline ends. The chain's CDR3 is CASSWHSSGNTIYF. CDR3 bases: TGTGCCAGCAGCTGGCACAGCTCTGGAAACACCATATATTTT.

The V and J genes are TRBV7-9 and TRBJ2-7, with D hard to call. CDR3 size: 12 residues. V dropped 1 base and J dropped 5 bases, with 6 bases sitting between them. CDR1 is SEHNR, CDR2 FQNEAQ, per germline (reference sequence). The CDR3 reads CASSLVDHEQYF. In nucleotides, the CDR3 is TGTGCCAGCAGCTTAGTGGACCACGAGCAGTACTTC.

This clone was counted only a few times. The rearrangement links TRBV6-1 to TRBJ2-7; 10 bases align to TRBD1. The CDR3 runs to 15 residues. The junction had 4 bases not matched to a gene; V was cut back by 4 bases and J by 1 base. Germline V gene data show CDR1 as MNHNS and CDR2 as SASEGT. The CDR3 region has the DNA TGTGCCAGCAGTGGTTGGACAGGGGGATCCTACGAGCAGTACTTC. Translating it yields CASSGWTGGSYEQYF.